Below, 27 T cell receptor beta chains from the same sample are listed, as sequenced in a study of graft-versus-host responses after intestinal transplantation. Clones were read by immunoSEQ multiplex PCR, and TCRdb kept only the in-frame ones, dropping some. The sample carries fewer than 100,000 clones, approximately 85% recorded once. Here the sequenced sample was PBMCs, taken 255 days after intestinal transplant. The source is a human patient who received an intestinal transplant, so some T cells may come from the graft donor.

The V and J genes are TRBV2 and TRBJ2-7; D might be TRBD1 or TRBD2, each matching 5 bases. Germline V gives CDR1 SNHLY, CDR2 FYNNEI. V lost 11 bases to trimming and J lost 7 bases, with 18 bases between them. This CDR3 region has 12 residues. CDR3 in amino acids: CAGLRDPGEQYF. CDR3 nucleotide sequence: TGTGCCGGACTCCGGGACCCCGGGGAGCAGTACTTC.

This clone was seen once. The chain is built from TRBV2 and TRBJ1-1, with D hard to call. From germline, CDR1 is SNHLY and CDR2 FYNNEI. The CDR3 extends over 13 amino acids. V lost 5 bases and J 11 bases, leaving 18 bases between the germline ends. CDR3 DNA: TGTGCCAGCAGTCCCAGTTCCCCAGGCACGGCTTTCTTT. Amino acids: CASSPSSPGTAFF.

This clone has just one count. The V call is TRBV18, the J call TRBJ1-1, with D possibly TRBD1 on 5 matching bases. CDR3 length equals 14 residues. Germline V gene sequence: CDR1 KGHSH, CDR2 LQKENI. Trimming removed 1 base from V and 3 bases from J, with 9 bases in between. The DNA of the CDR3 is TGTGCCAGCTCACCACTGGGACTCGACACTGAAGCTTTCTTT. Protein: CASSPLGLDTEAFF.

V and J are TRBV11-3 and TRBJ1-5, with 7 bases matching TRBD1. With V trimmed by 4 bases and J by 0 bases, 12 bases remained unmatched. The CDR3 has 18 amino acids. The germline V gene has CDR1 SGHNT and CDR2 YENEEA. CDR3 sequence reads: CASSSSSGQQNSNQPQHF. CDR3 DNA: TGTGCCAGCAGCTCCTCCTCGGGACAGCAAAATAGCAATCAGCCCCAGCATTTT.

The chain employs TRBV7-6 and TRBJ1-2, with D unresolved. This CDR3 spans 13 amino acids. V lost 0 bases, J lost 8 bases, and 10 bases lay in between. Germline-derived CDR1 and CDR2 are SGHVS and FNYEAQ. CDR3 nucleotide sequence: TGTGCCAGCAGCTTAGCAGTAGGCTCGGGCTACACCTTC. Its protein is CASSLAVGSGYTF.

V usage is TRBV7-2 and J usage is TRBJ2-7, with D maybe TRBD2 (7 bases). The CDR3 runs 16 residues. CDR1 is SGHTA and CDR2 is FQGNSA in the germline V gene. V lost 0 bases and J 4 bases, leaving 16 bases between the germline ends. CDR3 residues: CASSLAPGGGLYEQYF. Written as DNA, the CDR3 is TGTGCCAGCAGCTTAGCTCCGGGCGGGGGCTTATACGAGCAGTACTTC.

The chain combines TRBV6-5 with TRBJ1-1; 8 bases are a match to TRBD1. Germline CDR1 and CDR2: MNHEY and SVGAGI. With 6 bases clipped from V and 6 bases from J, the junction kept 9 bases outside the gene matches. CDR3 size: 14 residues. The CDR3 region has the DNA TGTGCCAGCAGGCCGGACAGGGAGGTTGCTGAAGCTTTCTTT. As protein: CASRPDREVAEAFF.

The DNA of the CDR3 is TGTGCCAGCAGCGCCACCGGGTCCCTCCTCTACAATGAGCAGTTCTTC. It yields the protein CASSATGSLLYNEQFF. The chain employs TRBV14 and TRBJ2-1; D gene unclear. Germline V gives CDR1 SGHDN, CDR2 FVKESK. V dropped 5 bases and J dropped 3 bases, with 17 bases sitting between them. The CDR3 extends over 16 amino acids.

The J gene is TRBJ1-5, the V gene TRBV6-6, with D hard to call. This CDR3 is 15 amino acids long. Germline V gives CDR1 MNHNY, CDR2 SVGAGI (reference sequence). Deletions cut 6 bases from V and 5 bases from J, with 17 bases between. In DNA, the CDR3 is TGTGCCAGCAGGTCTTACAGTGGGTTGTATCAGCCCCAGCATTTT. It yields the protein CASRSYSGLYQPQHF.

The chain couples TRBV2 to TRBJ2-3; possible D gene TRBD2, 6 bases. Between the trimmed V and J ends, which lost 6 bases and 2 bases, there was a span of 9 bases. The CDR3 totals 13 residues. The V gene's germline CDR1 is SNHLY and CDR2 FYNNEI. This CDR3 reads CASRGLVTDTQYF. The CDR3 region has the DNA TGTGCCAGCAGGGGACTTGTCACAGATACGCAGTATTTT.

J is TRBJ2-7 and V is TRBV5-1; perhaps TRBD1 as D (6 bases). The CDR3 length is 13 residues. Germline V lookup: CDR1 SGHRS, CDR2 YFSETQ. The germline V and J ends were trimmed by 0 bases and 4 bases, with 8 bases remaining between them. In DNA, the CDR3 is TGCGCCAGCAGCTTGGGACAGGAGTACGAGCAGTACTTC. As protein: CASSLGQEYEQYF.

The rearrangement joins TRBV28 to TRBJ2-7; D not certain. This CDR3 comprises 13 residues. CDR1 and CDR2 (germline): MDHEN, SYDVKM. The V gene lost 3 bases and the J gene lost 1 base, with 7 bases spanning the gap. The CDR3 spells CASSFSLSYEQYF. CDR3 nucleotide sequence: TGTGCCAGCAGTTTCTCTCTGTCCTACGAGCAGTACTTC.

The V gene is TRBV23-1, the J gene TRBJ1-5; TRBD1 is a possible D gene (5 bases). TRBV23-1 is labeled an ORF, and its function is uncertain. Trimming left V 6 bases short and J 1 base short, with 16 bases between. The CDR3 totals 16 residues. CDR3 nucleotides: TGCGCCAGCAGGGCCGGGGGGGTCGTCAGCAATCAGCCCCAGCATTTT. This translates into CASRAGGVVSNQPQHF.

The chain recombines TRBV27 with TRBJ2-7; D is unresolved. CDR3 size: 12 residues. Trimming took off 10 bases at V and 6 bases at J, with 16 bases between the two ends. Looked up from germline, CDR1 is MNHEY and CDR2 is SMNVEV (reference sequence). CDR3 residues: CATNSRAGEQYF. CDR3 sequence (DNA): TGTGCCACCAACAGTCGGGCAGGCGAGCAGTACTTC.

This clone was observed a single time. The V and J genes are TRBV19 and TRBJ1-5; D gene ambiguous. V lost 8 bases, J lost 0 bases, and 5 bases lay in between. The germline gives CDR1 LNHDA, CDR2 SQIVND (reference sequence). CDR3 size: 12 residues. CDR3 residues: CASGDSNQPQHF. In DNA form, the CDR3 reads TGTGCCAGTGGAGATAGCAATCAGCCCCAGCATTTT.

This clone was seen a few times. The chain recombines TRBV19 with TRBJ1-1; 10 bases are shared with TRBD1. The CDR3 extends over 16 amino acids. The germline V gene has CDR1 LNHDA and CDR2 SQIVND (reference sequence). The V segment lost 4 bases and the J segment 3 bases; nucleotides outside the gene matches: 8. In DNA form, the CDR3 reads TGTGCCAGTAGTACCCGGGACAGGGGATTGGACACTGAAGCTTTCTTT. Encoded protein: CASSTRDRGLDTEAFF.

This rearrangement joins TRBV6-1 to TRBJ1-6; D is perhaps TRBD1 (5 bases). This CDR3 has 15 residues. The germline V and J ends were trimmed by 4 bases and 14 bases, with 21 bases remaining between them. Germline lookup yields CDR1 MNHNS and CDR2 SASEGT. CDR3 bases: TGTGCCAGCAGTGCAGCGGGACCCACCTTTATCACCCTCCACTTT. Its translation is CASSAAGPTFITLHF.

The chain combines TRBV2 with TRBJ2-3; TRBD2 matches 13 bases. The CDR3 consists of 16 residues. Germline CDR1 SNHLY, CDR2 FYNNEI. The trim removed 6 bases at V and 0 bases at J, leaving 3 bases unmatched. The CDR3 bases are TGTGCCAGCAGGAGACTAGCGGGGGGAAGCACAGATACGCAGTATTTT. This codes for CASRRLAGGSTDTQYF.

A few counts support this clone. This chain links TRBV5-4 with TRBJ1-1; 7 bases line up with TRBD1. J lost 4 bases, V lost 6 bases, and 15 bases had no gene match. Germline CDR1 SGHNT, CDR2 YYREEE (reference sequence). CDR3 size: 16 residues. The chain's CDR3 is CASTIGGGAGGTEAFF. The CDR3 DNA reads as TGTGCCAGCACCATTGGCGGGGGGGCAGGGGGCACTGAAGCTTTCTTT.

The CDR3 DNA sequence: TGTGCCGGTACCCGAGGACAGGTCAACAATGAGCAGTTCTTC. Amino acid sequence: CAGTRGQVNNEQFF. The gene calls are TRBV30 and TRBJ2-1, with TRBD1 matching over 7 bases. Germline V gene sequence: CDR1 GTSNPN, CDR2 SVGIG (reference sequence). Trimming took 8 bases from V and 5 from J; bases not matched to a gene: 12. The CDR3 has 14 residues.

The J gene is TRBJ1-1, the V gene TRBV7-9; no reliable D call. This CDR3 contains 16 residues. CDR1 and CDR2 (germline): SEHNR, FQNEAQ (reference sequence). V dropped 1 base and J dropped 1 base, with 13 bases sitting between them. The CDR3 here is CASSLVGGSQNTEAFF. CDR3 DNA: TGTGCCAGCAGCTTAGTTGGCGGGTCCCAGAACACTGAAGCTTTCTTT.

This sequence joins TRBV7-3 and TRBJ1-1, with a tentative D call TRBD1 (6 bases). The CDR3 runs to 15 residues. Deletions cut 1 base from V and 5 bases from J, with 14 bases between. Germline V gene sequence: CDR1 SGHTA, CDR2 FQGTGA. The CDR3 bases are TGTGCCAGCAGCTTAATCAGGCAGGGGCGAACTGAAGCTTTCTTT. Translated: CASSLIRQGRTEAFF.

The CDR3 spells CASSEVSGRKNGELFF. The DNA for the CDR3 is TGTGCCAGCAGTGAAGTGAGCGGGAGAAAAAACGGGGAGCTGTTTTTT. The J gene is TRBJ2-2, the V gene TRBV2; 8 bases line up with TRBD2. CDR1 SNHLY and CDR2 FYNNEI come from the germline V gene. This CDR3 comprises 16 residues. The junction had 8 bases not matched to a gene; V was cut back by 1 base and J by 7 bases.

V gene TRBV1 combines with J gene TRBJ1-2; TRBD1 is the table's D call and was not checked against the DNA. TRBV1 is shown as a pseudogene. The CDR3 length is 16 residues. The CDR3 reads CTSSQDRDRGNYGYTF. The CDR3 nucleotides are TGCACCAGCAGCCAAGATCGCGACAGGGGGAACTATGGCTACACCTTC.

The chain links TRBV28 to TRBJ2-3; D is unresolved. Trimming stripped 4 bases from V and 2 bases from J, with 13 bases between. Germline values: CDR1 MDHEN, CDR2 SYDVKM. CDR3 length: 15 amino acids. The CDR3 coding sequence is TGTGCCAGCAGTTCCATTTCGGACCTCACAGATACGCAGTATTTT. Its protein is CASSSISDLTDTQYF.

V gene TRBV15 combines with J gene TRBJ2-7; TRBD1 matches 7 bases. The CDR3 covers 15 residues. Trimming took 5 bases from V and 3 from J; bases not matched to a gene: 10. Germline CDR1 reads LNHNV; CDR2 reads YYDKDF (reference sequence). The CDR3 DNA sequence: TGTGCCACCAGCGGCAGACAGGGATCCAACTACGAGCAGTACTTC. This sequence encodes CATSGRQGSNYEQYF.

This chain uses TRBV5-1 with TRBJ1-1; 8 nucleotides agree with TRBD1. Germline loops: CDR1 SGHRS, CDR2 YFSETQ. V trimming: 0 bases; J trimming: 1 base; junction bases outside the gene matches: 5. The CDR3 extends over 16 amino acids. DNA for the CDR3: TGCGCCAGCAGCTTGGCCGGACAGGGACCGAACACTGAAGCTTTCTTT. Encoded protein: CASSLAGQGPNTEAFF.